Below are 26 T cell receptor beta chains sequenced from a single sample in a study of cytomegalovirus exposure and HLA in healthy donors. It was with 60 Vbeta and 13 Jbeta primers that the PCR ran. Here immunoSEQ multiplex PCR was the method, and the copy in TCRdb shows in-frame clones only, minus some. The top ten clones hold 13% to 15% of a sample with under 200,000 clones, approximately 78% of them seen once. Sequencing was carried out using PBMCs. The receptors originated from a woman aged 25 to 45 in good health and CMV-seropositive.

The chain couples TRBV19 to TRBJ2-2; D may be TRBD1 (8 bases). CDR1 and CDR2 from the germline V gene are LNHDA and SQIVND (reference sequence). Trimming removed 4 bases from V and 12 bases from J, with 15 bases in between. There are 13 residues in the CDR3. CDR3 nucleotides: TGTGCCAGTAGTAACGACAGGGGAGGGCAGCTGTTTTTT. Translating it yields CASSNDRGGQLFF.

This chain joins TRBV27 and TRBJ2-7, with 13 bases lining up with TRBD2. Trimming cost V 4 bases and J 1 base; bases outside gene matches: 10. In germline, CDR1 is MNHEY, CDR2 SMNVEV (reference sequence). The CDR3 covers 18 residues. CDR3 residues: CASSSRSGTSGKSYEQYF. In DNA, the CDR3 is TGTGCCAGCAGTTCAAGATCCGGGACTAGCGGGAAATCCTACGAGCAGTACTTC.

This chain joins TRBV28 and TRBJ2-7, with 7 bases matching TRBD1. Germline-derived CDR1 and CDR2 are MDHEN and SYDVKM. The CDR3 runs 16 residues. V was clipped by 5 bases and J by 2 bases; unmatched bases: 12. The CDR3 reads CASSPTDRESPYEQYF. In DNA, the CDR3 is TGTGCCAGCAGTCCGACCGACAGGGAAAGTCCCTACGAGCAGTACTTC.

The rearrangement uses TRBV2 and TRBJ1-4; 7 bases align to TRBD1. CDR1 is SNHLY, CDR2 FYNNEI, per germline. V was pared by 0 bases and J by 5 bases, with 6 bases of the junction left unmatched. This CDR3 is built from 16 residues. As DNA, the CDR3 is TGTGCCAGCAGTGAAGCGCTTCTACAGGGGAATGAAAAACTGTTTTTT. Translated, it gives CASSEALLQGNEKLFF.

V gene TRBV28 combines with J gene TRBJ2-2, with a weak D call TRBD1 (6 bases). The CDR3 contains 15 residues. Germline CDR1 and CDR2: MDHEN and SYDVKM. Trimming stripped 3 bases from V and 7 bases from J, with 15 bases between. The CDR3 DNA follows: TGTGCCAGCAGTTTCAAGGACAGTGGTTTCGGGGAGCTGTTTTTT. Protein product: CASSFKDSGFGELFF.

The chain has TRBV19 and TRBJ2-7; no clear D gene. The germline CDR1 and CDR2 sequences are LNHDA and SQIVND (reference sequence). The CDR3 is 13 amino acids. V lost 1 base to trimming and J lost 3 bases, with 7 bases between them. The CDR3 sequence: CASSIGPGYEQYF. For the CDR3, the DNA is TGTGCCAGTAGTATAGGGCCGGGCTACGAGCAGTACTTC.

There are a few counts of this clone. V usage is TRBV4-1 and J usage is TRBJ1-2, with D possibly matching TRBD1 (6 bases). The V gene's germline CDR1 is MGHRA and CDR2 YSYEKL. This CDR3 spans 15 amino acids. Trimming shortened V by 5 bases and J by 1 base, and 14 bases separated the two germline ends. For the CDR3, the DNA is TGCGCCAGCAGCAAACCGTACAGGGATAACTATGGCTACACCTTC. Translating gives CASSKPYRDNYGYTF.

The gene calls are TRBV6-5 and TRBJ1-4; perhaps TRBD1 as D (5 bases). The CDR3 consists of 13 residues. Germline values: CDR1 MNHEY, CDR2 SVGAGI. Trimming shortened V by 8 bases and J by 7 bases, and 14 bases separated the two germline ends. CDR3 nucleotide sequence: TGTGCCAGCGGAAAGGGTAGGGGTGAAAAACTGTTTTTT. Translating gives CASGKGRGEKLFF.

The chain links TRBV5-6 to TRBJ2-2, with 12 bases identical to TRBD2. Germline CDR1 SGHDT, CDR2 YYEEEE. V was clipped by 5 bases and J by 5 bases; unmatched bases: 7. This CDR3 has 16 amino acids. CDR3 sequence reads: CASRPSGRANTGELFF. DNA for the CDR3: TGTGCCAGCAGGCCTAGCGGGAGGGCCAATACCGGGGAGCTGTTTTTT.

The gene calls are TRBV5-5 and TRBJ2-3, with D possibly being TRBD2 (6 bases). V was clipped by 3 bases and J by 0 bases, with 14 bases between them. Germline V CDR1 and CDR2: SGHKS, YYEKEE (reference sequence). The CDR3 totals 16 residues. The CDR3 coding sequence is TGTGCCAGCAGCTCGGCGGACTACGCTAGCACAGATACGCAGTATTTT. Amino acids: CASSSADYASTDTQYF.

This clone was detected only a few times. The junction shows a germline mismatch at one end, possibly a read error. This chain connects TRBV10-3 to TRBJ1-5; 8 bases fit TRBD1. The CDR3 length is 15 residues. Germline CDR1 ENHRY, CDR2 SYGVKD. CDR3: CASSLGTGLNQPQHF. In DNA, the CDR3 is TGTGCCAGCAGTCTCGGGACAGGCCTCAATCAGCCCCAGCATTTT.

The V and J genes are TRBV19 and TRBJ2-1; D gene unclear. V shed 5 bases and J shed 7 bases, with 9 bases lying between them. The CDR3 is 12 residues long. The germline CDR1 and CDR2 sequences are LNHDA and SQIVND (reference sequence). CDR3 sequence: CASSAAGNEQFF. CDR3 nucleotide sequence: TGTGCCAGTAGTGCAGCCGGGAATGAGCAGTTCTTC.

The CDR3 reads CASSSTGDTEAFF. The CDR3 DNA reads TGTGCCAGCTCATCGACAGGGGACACTGAAGCTTTCTTT. The chain combines TRBV18 with TRBJ1-1; 8 positions match TRBD1. CDR1 and CDR2 (germline): KGHSH, LQKENI. The junction had 2 bases not matched to a gene; V was cut back by 5 bases and J by 3 bases. This CDR3 comprises 13 residues.

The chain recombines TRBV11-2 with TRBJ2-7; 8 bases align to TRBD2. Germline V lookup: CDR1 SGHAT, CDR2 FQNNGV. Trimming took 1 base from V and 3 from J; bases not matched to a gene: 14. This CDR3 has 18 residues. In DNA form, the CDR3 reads TGTGCCAGCAGCTTAGCTTCCAGCGGGGGCGCTCTCGACTACGAGCAGTACTTC. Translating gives CASSLASSGGALDYEQYF.

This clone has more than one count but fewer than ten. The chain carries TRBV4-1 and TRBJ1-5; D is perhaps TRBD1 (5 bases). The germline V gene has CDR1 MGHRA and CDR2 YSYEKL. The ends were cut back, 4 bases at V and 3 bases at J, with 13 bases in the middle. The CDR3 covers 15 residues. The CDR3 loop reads CASSPGRVSNQPQHF. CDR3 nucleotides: TGCGCCAGCAGCCCCGGCAGGGTCTCCAATCAGCCCCAGCATTTT.

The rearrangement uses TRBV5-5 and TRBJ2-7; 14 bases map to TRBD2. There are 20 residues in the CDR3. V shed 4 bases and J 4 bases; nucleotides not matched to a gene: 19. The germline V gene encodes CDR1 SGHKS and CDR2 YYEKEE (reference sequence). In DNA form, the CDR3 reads TGTGCCAGCAGCCTGACGGGGACTAGCGGGAGCTATACCCCAAGGTACGAGCAGTACTTC. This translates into CASSLTGTSGSYTPRYEQYF. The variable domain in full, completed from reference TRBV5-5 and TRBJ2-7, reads DAGVTQSPTHLIKTRGQQVTLRCSPISGHKSVSWYQQVLGQGPQFIFQYYEKEERGRGNFPDRFSARQFPNYSSELNVNALLLGDSALYLCASSLTGTSGSYTPRYEQYFGPGTRLTVT.

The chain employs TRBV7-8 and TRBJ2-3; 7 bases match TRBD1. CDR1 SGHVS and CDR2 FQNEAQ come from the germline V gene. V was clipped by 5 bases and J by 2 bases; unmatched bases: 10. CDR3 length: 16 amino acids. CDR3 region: CASSRPWQGDTDTQYF. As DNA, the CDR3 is TGTGCCAGCAGCCGCCCGTGGCAGGGGGACACAGATACGCAGTATTTT.

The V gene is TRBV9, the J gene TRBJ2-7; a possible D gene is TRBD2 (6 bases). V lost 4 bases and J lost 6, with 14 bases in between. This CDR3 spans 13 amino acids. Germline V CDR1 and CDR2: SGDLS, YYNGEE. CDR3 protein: CASSPQFGSEQYF. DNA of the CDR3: TGTGCCAGCAGCCCCCAATTCGGGAGCGAGCAGTACTTC.

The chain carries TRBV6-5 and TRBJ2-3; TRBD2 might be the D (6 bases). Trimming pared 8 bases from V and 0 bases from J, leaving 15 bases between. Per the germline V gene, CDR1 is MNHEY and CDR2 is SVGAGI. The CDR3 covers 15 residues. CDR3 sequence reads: CASAFGTGSTDTQYF. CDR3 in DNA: TGTGCCAGCGCTTTCGGGACTGGCAGCACAGATACGCAGTATTTT.

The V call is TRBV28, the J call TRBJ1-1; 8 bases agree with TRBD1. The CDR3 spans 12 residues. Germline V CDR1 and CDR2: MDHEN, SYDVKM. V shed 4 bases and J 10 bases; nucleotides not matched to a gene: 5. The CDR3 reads CASSYRGRGAFF. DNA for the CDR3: TGTGCCAGCAGTTACAGGGGGAGAGGAGCTTTCTTT. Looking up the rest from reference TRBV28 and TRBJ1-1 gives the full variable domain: DVKVTQSSRYLVKRTGEKVFLECVQDMDHENMFWYRQDPGLGLRLIYFSYDVKMKEKGDIPEGYSVSREKKERFSLILESASTNQTSMYLCASSYRGRGAFFGQGTRLTVV.

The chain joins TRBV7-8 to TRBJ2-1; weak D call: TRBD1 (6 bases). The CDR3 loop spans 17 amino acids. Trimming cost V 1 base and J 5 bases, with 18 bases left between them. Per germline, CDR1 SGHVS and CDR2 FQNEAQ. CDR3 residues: CASSLGTGTTNNNEQFF. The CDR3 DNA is TGTGCCAGCAGCTTAGGCACCGGGACAACGAATAACAATGAGCAGTTCTTC.

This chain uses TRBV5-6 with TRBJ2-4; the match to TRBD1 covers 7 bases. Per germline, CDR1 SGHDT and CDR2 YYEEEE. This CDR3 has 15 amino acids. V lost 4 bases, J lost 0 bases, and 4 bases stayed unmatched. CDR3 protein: CASSRQGTAKNIQYF. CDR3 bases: TGTGCCAGCAGCCGACAGGGAACAGCCAAAAACATTCAGTACTTC.

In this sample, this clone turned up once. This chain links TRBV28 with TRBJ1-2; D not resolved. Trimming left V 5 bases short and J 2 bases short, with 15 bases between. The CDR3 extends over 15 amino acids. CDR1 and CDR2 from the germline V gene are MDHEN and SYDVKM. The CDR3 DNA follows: TGTGCCAGCAGTCCATGGACGGAGGTCAACTATGGCTACACCTTC. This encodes CASSPWTEVNYGYTF.

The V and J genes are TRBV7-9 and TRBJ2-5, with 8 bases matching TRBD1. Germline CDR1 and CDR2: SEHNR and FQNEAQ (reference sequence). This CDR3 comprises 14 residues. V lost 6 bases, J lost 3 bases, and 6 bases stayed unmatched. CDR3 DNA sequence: TGTGCCAGCAGGGGGACAGGCATTGAAGAGACCCAGTACTTC. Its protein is CASRGTGIEETQYF.

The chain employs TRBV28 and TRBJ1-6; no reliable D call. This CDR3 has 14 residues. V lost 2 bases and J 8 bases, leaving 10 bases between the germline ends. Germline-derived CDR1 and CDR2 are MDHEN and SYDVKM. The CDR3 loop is CASSLGRGYSPLHF. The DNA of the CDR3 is TGTGCCAGCAGTTTAGGGCGGGGATATTCACCCCTCCACTTT. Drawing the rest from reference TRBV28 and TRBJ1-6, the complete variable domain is DVKVTQSSRYLVKRTGEKVFLECVQDMDHENMFWYRQDPGLGLRLIYFSYDVKMKEKGDIPEGYSVSREKKERFSLILESASTNQTSMYLCASSLGRGYSPLHFGNGTRLTVT.

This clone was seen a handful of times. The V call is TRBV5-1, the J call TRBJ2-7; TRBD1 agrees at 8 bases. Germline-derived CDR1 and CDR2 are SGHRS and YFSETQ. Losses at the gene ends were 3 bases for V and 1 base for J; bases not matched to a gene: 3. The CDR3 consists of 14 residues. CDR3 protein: CASSSGTGSYEQYF. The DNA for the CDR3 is TGCGCCAGCAGCTCCGGGACAGGATCCTACGAGCAGTACTTC.